One sample yielded the 22 T cell receptor beta chains listed below, sequenced in a study of T cell responses to AZD1222 COVID-19 vaccine. The protocol was immunoSEQ multiplex PCR, while the TCRdb copy is restricted to in-frame clones and leaves out a portion. This table holds around 150,000 clones, about 91% found once. Material: peripheral blood, obtained 28 days after the second AZD1222 dose. The receptor set was obtained from an adult who received the AZD1222 COVID-19 vaccine.

In its sample, this clone was seen once. The rearrangement links TRBV3-1 (or the pseudogene TRBV3-2) to TRBJ2-1; 8 bases agree with TRBD1. This CDR3 region has 14 residues. J lost 2 bases, V lost 8 bases, and 5 bases had no gene match. In germline, CDR1 is LGHDT, CDR2 YNNKEL (reference sequence). The CDR3 nucleotides read TGTGCCAGCTGCGGACAGGGCCCCTACAATGAGCAGTTCTTC. Translation: CASCGQGPYNEQFF.

This rearrangement joins TRBV4-1 to TRBJ1-3, with D maybe TRBD1 (6 bases). This CDR3 has 18 residues. Trimming left V 3 bases short and J 1 base short, with 19 bases between. Germline V gene data show CDR1 as MGHRA and CDR2 as YSYEKL. The CDR3 DNA sequence: TGCGCCAGCAGCCAGGGTGGAATTACAGGGACTTCTGGAAACACCATATATTTT. Translating gives CASSQGGITGTSGNTIYF.

This sequence joins TRBV4-1 and TRBJ2-7, with 9 bases aligning to TRBD2. The CDR3 extends over 15 amino acids. Germline CDR1 reads MGHRA; CDR2 reads YSYEKL. Trimming cost V 1 base and J 6 bases; bases outside gene matches: 7. CDR3 sequence: CASSQAGSGSTEQYF. CDR3 bases: TGCGCCAGCAGCCAAGCAGGTAGCGGGAGTACCGAGCAGTACTTC.

The rearrangement uses TRBV4-1 and TRBJ2-3, with 8 nucleotides matching TRBD2. The CDR3 sequence is 15 residues long. Per germline, CDR1 MGHRA and CDR2 YSYEKL. V lost 2 bases, J lost 6 bases, and 7 bases stayed unmatched. DNA for the CDR3: TGCGCCAGCAGCCAAATGCTGCGGGAGGCGGATACGCAGTATTTT. Translating it yields CASSQMLREADTQYF.

This chain joins TRBV28 and TRBJ1-1, with unresolved D. This CDR3 is built from 15 residues. V was trimmed by 2 bases and J by 1 base, leaving 11 bases between them. Per the germline V gene, CDR1 is MDHEN and CDR2 is SYDVKM. Here the CDR3 reads CASSLVVRPNTEAFF. The CDR3 DNA follows: TGTGCCAGCAGTTTAGTGGTGCGGCCGAACACTGAAGCTTTCTTT.

V and J are TRBV9 and TRBJ1-1; D uncertain. Trimming removed 4 bases from V and 1 base from J, with 14 bases in between. From germline, CDR1 is SGDLS and CDR2 YYNGEE. This CDR3 comprises 15 residues. The CDR3, as DNA: TGTGCCAGCAGCAAGAGGTCCAGTAGGAACACTGAAGCTTTCTTT. This codes for CASSKRSSRNTEAFF.

The chain combines TRBV7-2 with TRBJ2-3; TRBD2 matches 11 bases. The length of the CDR3 is 15 residues. Losses at the gene ends were 4 bases for V and 0 bases for J; bases not matched to a gene: 0. Germline V CDR1 and CDR2: SGHTA, FQGNSA. The CDR3 sequence: CASSWTSGSTDTQYF. The CDR3 coding sequence is TGTGCCAGCAGCTGGACTAGCGGGAGCACAGATACGCAGTATTTT.

CDR3 amino acids: CASSLAGTSTYF. Written as DNA, the CDR3 is TGTGCCAGCAGTTTAGCCGGGACTAGTACGTACTTC. J is TRBJ2-7 and V is TRBV12-3 or TRBV12-4, with TRBD2 identical over 8 bases. The CDR3 consists of 12 residues. V dropped 0 bases and J dropped 12; count of bases not matched to a gene: 4.

V is TRBV28 and J is TRBJ1-4; 10 bases are a match to TRBD1. Trimming removed 6 bases from V and 4 bases from J; junction bases left unmatched: 2. The CDR3 is made up of 14 amino acids. From germline, CDR1 is MDHEN and CDR2 SYDVKM. The CDR3 spells CASSRDRGNEKLFF. The CDR3 DNA reads TGTGCCAGCAGCCGGGACAGGGGTAATGAAAAACTGTTTTTT.

V and J are TRBV19 and TRBJ2-3; D unclear. Germline V gives CDR1 LNHDA, CDR2 SQIVND (reference sequence). Trimming took 4 bases from V and 0 from J, leaving 14 bases between them. This CDR3 contains 16 residues. The CDR3 DNA follows: TGTGCCAGTAGTACCCGGAGTGGCTCCAGCACAGATACGCAGTATTTT. Its translation is CASSTRSGSSTDTQYF.

The chain uses TRBV7-2 and TRBJ1-6, with 7 bases identical to TRBD1. CDR3 length equals 15 residues. Germline-derived CDR1 and CDR2 are SGHTA and FQGNSA. After removal of 3 bases from V and 8 bases from J, the junction contained 7 bases not matched to a gene. The CDR3 region is CASSLTGTDYSPLHF. The CDR3 DNA reads as TGTGCCAGCAGCTTGACCGGGACAGACTATTCACCCCTCCACTTT.

The rearrangement joins TRBV6-5 to TRBJ2-7; D gene ambiguous. V gave up 11 bases and J gave up 0 bases, with 14 bases separating them. Per the germline V gene, CDR1 is MNHEY and CDR2 is SVGAGI. This CDR3 is built from 13 residues. CDR3 region: CAAAERSSYEQYF. CDR3 in DNA: TGTGCCGCGGCTGAAAGGTCCTCCTACGAGCAGTACTTC.

This chain joins TRBV10-3 and TRBJ2-5; perhaps TRBD2 as D (6 bases). There are 13 residues in the CDR3. Germline V lookup: CDR1 ENHRY, CDR2 SYGVKD. V was cut by 6 bases and J by 4 bases, with 12 bases left in between. The CDR3 reads CAIRRDDLETQYF. In DNA form, the CDR3 reads TGTGCCATCAGGCGGGACGACCTAGAGACCCAGTACTTC.

This chain joins TRBV29-1 and TRBJ1-2; D unresolved. The ends were cut back, 0 bases at V and 5 bases at J, with 10 bases in the middle. CDR1 SQVTM and CDR2 ANQGSEA come from the germline V gene. There are 13 residues in the CDR3. The CDR3 loop is CSVEDEESYGYTF. Here the CDR3 DNA reads TGCAGCGTTGAAGATGAAGAGTCGTATGGCTACACCTTC.

The chain combines TRBV30 with TRBJ2-3; the D call may be TRBD1 or TRBD2 (6 bases each). This CDR3 is 13 amino acids long. Trimming cost V 4 bases and J 4 bases, with 12 bases left between them. Germline lookup yields CDR1 GTSNPN and CDR2 SVGIG (reference sequence). CDR3 amino acids: CAWTGGRADTQYF. In nucleotides, the CDR3 is TGTGCCTGGACCGGGGGCCGGGCAGATACGCAGTATTTT.

This rearrangement joins TRBV30 to TRBJ1-3; D might be TRBD1 (6 bases). Per germline, CDR1 GTSNPN and CDR2 SVGIG (reference sequence). Trimming left V 8 bases short and J 10 bases short, with 21 bases between. The length of the CDR3 is 13 residues. The CDR3 loop reads CAAWTASGSTIYF. CDR3 nucleotide sequence: TGTGCCGCATGGACAGCCTCCGGTAGTACCATATATTTT.

This chain joins TRBV4-1 and TRBJ1-4; a weak D match, TRBD1 (5 bases). There are 12 residues in the CDR3. The V and J ends lost 4 bases and 8 bases respectively, with 8 bases between them. Germline-derived CDR1 and CDR2 are MGHRA and YSYEKL. The CDR3 DNA is TGCGCCAGCAGCCTAAAGGGGGAAAAACTGTTTTTT. Protein sequence: CASSLKGEKLFF.

V and J are TRBV28 and TRBJ1-4; D uncertain. Germline V gene lookup returns CDR1 MDHEN and CDR2 SYDVKM. V was pared by 2 bases and J by 4 bases, with 8 bases between. The CDR3 has 14 residues. CDR3 amino acids: CASSLGPGNEKLFF. CDR3 nucleotides: TGTGCCAGCAGTTTAGGACCTGGTAATGAAAAACTGTTTTTT.

The chain carries TRBV15 and TRBJ1-3, with 7 bases matching TRBD1. V lost 3 bases to trimming and J lost 1 base; unmatched junction nucleotides: 3. The CDR3 is 15 residues long. Per the germline V gene, CDR1 is LNHNV and CDR2 is YYDKDF (reference sequence). CDR3 nucleotide sequence: TGTGCCACCAGCAGCAGGGGGGAGTCTGGAAACACCATATATTTT. As protein: CATSSRGESGNTIYF.

V is TRBV6-6 and J is TRBJ1-1, with no clear D. V lost 7 bases, J lost 2 bases, and 5 bases lay in between. CDR3 length: 11 amino acids. The germline V gene encodes CDR1 MNHNY and CDR2 SVGAGI (reference sequence). The CDR3 loop reads CASMYNTEAFF. The CDR3 bases are TGTGCCAGCATGTATAACACTGAAGCTTTCTTT.

DNA of the CDR3: TGCAGCGTCTATCCGGGACAGAACAATGAGCAGTTCTTC. Translated, it gives CSVYPGQNNEQFF. The genes are TRBV29-1 and TRBJ2-1, with 7 bases that match TRBD1. There are 13 residues in the CDR3. Germline V gene lookup returns CDR1 SQVTM and CDR2 ANQGSEA. V was clipped by 6 bases and J by 5 bases; unmatched bases: 7.

The chain carries TRBV6-5 and TRBJ1-5, with a tentative D call TRBD1 (6 bases). From germline, CDR1 is MNHEY and CDR2 SVGAGI. There are 13 residues in the CDR3. The V and J ends lost 7 bases and 6 bases respectively, with 13 bases between them. The CDR3 coding sequence is TGTGCCAGCACGAGACAGGATCCTCAGCCCCAGCATTTT. As protein: CASTRQDPQPQHF.